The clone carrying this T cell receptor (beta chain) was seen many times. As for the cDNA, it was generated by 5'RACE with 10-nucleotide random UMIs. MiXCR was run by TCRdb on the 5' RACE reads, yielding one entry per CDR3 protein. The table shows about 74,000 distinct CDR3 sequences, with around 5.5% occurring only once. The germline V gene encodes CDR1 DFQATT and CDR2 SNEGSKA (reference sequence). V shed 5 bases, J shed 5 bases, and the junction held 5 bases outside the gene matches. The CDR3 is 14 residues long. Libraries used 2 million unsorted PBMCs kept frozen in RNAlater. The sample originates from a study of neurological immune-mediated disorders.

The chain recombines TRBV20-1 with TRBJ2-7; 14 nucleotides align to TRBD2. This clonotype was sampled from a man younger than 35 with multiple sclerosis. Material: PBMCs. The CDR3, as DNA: TGCAGTGCTTGGACTAGCGGGGGGTTTCACGAGCAGTACTTC. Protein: CSAWTSGGFHEQYF.